This T cell receptor beta chain was profiled in a study of T cells in Graves' hyperthyroidism and ophthalmopathy. The study's findings and limits: Ophthalmopathy was identified by the model a median 6.5 months ahead of onset. Most thyroid clonotypes with frequency above 0.001 were detected in blood.

Amplification targeted TCR beta CDR3 regions from RNA transcripts. The primer set for the first-round RT-PCR of the TCR CDR3 was HTBI. In TCRdb, the multiplex PCR reads were re-called with MiXCR into one record per CDR3 protein. The sample includes approximately 520,000 distinct CDR3 sequences, around 22% of them seen just once. Details on this clonotype: Its target is unknown.

The V gene's germline CDR1 is DFQATT and CDR2 SNEGSKA (reference sequence). The CDR3 loop spans 13 amino acids. Trimming removed 6 bases from V and 1 base from J; junction bases left unmatched: 5. J is TRBJ1-1 and V is TRBV20-1; 7 nucleotides match TRBD1. This receptor was identified in a woman aged 25 to 45 with Graves' ophthalmopathy. Input material: blood. In DNA, the CDR3 is TGCAGTGCCCCGACAGGGTGGAACACTGAAGCTTTCTTT. It yields the protein CSAPTGWNTEAFF.